The 25 T cell receptor beta chains below were found in one sample sequenced in a study of blood T cell repertoires in COVID-19. The method was immunoSEQ multiplex PCR; TCRdb's version includes in-frame clones alone and lacks a portion of them. The table records approximately 220,000 clones, 88% of them present only once. Sequenced input: peripheral blood. The receptors originated from a man aged 40-55 years with acute or convalescent COVID-19.

The chain is built from TRBV2 and TRBJ2-5; tentative D call: TRBD1 (6 bases). The CDR3 extends over 13 amino acids. The ends were cut back, 5 bases at V and 1 base at J, with 8 bases in the middle. CDR1 and CDR2 (germline): SNHLY, FYNNEI. This CDR3 reads CASSLGGQETQYF. The CDR3, as DNA: TGTGCCAGCAGTTTAGGGGGCCAAGAGACCCAGTACTTC. Filled out from reference TRBV2 and TRBJ2-5, the complete variable domain reads EPEVTQTPSHQVTQMGQEVILRCVPISNHLYFYWYRQILGQKVEFLVSFYNNEISEKSEIFDDQFSVERPDGSNFTLKIRSTKLEDSAMYFCASSLGGQETQYFGPGTRLLVL.

Comment on this clone: At one of its ends the junction is not consistent with the germline gene, which may arise from a read error. V gene TRBV7-7 combines with J gene TRBJ2-5, with D tentatively TRBD1 (6 bases). The germline gives CDR1 SSHAT, CDR2 FNYEAQ (reference sequence). This CDR3 has 14 amino acids. In nucleotides, the CDR3 is TGTGCTAGCAGCCCCCTACAGGGCGGGCAGACCCAGTACTTC. It is translated as CASSPLQGGQTQYF.

The chain uses TRBV6-1 and TRBJ2-5, with D tentatively TRBD1 (5 bases). The CDR3 runs to 14 residues. From germline, CDR1 is MNHNS and CDR2 SASEGT. Trimming took 3 bases from V and 5 from J, leaving 13 bases between them. CDR3 loop: CASSDDPGRETQYF. The CDR3 region has the DNA TGTGCCAGCAGTGACGACCCAGGGCGGGAGACCCAGTACTTC.

The gene calls are TRBV29-1 and TRBJ2-3, with 9 bases fitting TRBD2. CDR1 is SQVTM, CDR2 ANQGSEA, per germline. The length of the CDR3 is 15 residues. J lost 2 bases, V lost 7 bases, and 10 bases had no gene match. The CDR3 protein is CSGTGLAASTDTQYF. As DNA, the CDR3 is TGCAGCGGAACGGGACTAGCCGCCTCCACAGATACGCAGTATTTT.

The V gene is TRBV7-2, the J gene TRBJ2-1; D unclear. The CDR3 covers 14 residues. Germline V gene data show CDR1 as SGHTA and CDR2 as FQGNSA. V was pared by 3 bases and J by 2 bases, with 8 bases between. The CDR3 sequence is CASSFTTTYNEQFF. For the CDR3, the DNA is TGTGCCAGCAGCTTTACTACTACCTACAATGAGCAGTTCTTC. Full variable domain (remainder filled in from reference TRBV7-2 and TRBJ2-1): GAGVSQSPSNKVTEKGKDVELRCDPISGHTALYWYRQSLGQGLEFLIYFQGNSAPDKSGLPSDRFSAERTGGSVSTLTIQRTQQEDSAVYLCASSFTTTYNEQFFGPGTRLTVL.

CDR3 DNA sequence: TGTGCCAGCAGCTTCAGGGGGGCCCAGCTCTATGGCTACACCTTC. Residues: CASSFRGAQLYGYTF. The chain employs TRBV27 and TRBJ1-2; 7 nucleotides match TRBD1. The V and J ends lost 6 bases and 4 bases, in that order; junction bases with no gene match: 11. Germline CDR1 and CDR2: MNHEY and SMNVEV (reference sequence). This CDR3 comprises 15 residues.

The rearrangement joins TRBV5-1 to TRBJ1-3; D uncertain. The germline CDR1 and CDR2 sequences are SGHRS and YFSETQ. The V gene lost 1 base and the J gene lost 3 bases, with 14 bases spanning the gap. CDR3 length: 16 amino acids. Written as DNA, the CDR3 is TGCGCCAGCAGCTTGAATACGGGAATTGATGGAAACACCATATATTTT. Its protein product is CASSLNTGIDGNTIYF.

The chain recombines TRBV6-6 with TRBJ1-2; TRBD1 matches at 11 bases. The CDR3 runs 16 residues. After removal of 2 bases from V and 3 bases from J, the junction contained 5 bases not matched to a gene. Germline values: CDR1 MNHNY, CDR2 SVGAGI (reference sequence). The CDR3 spells CASSYDGQGAYYGYTF. In DNA form, the CDR3 reads TGTGCCAGCAGTTACGACGGACAGGGGGCGTACTATGGCTACACCTTC.

The chain joins TRBV13 to TRBJ1-2; a weak D match, TRBD1 (6 bases). V was shortened by 6 bases and J by 7 bases, with 12 bases between the two germline ends. Germline CDR1 and CDR2: PRHDT and FYEKMQ (reference sequence). The CDR3 has 12 residues. The CDR3 region is CASRFLRGGYTF. CDR3 DNA: TGTGCCAGCAGATTCCTCAGGGGTGGCTACACCTTC.

The chain couples TRBV27 to TRBJ2-7; tentative D call: TRBD2 (6 bases). Germline V gene data show CDR1 as MNHEY and CDR2 as SMNVEV (reference sequence). V lost 6 bases and J 3 bases, leaving 18 bases between the germline ends. The CDR3 spans 15 residues. CDR3 residues: CASRDGGADYYEQYF. The CDR3, as DNA: TGTGCCAGCAGAGATGGGGGAGCGGACTACTACGAGCAGTACTTC.

The chain recombines TRBV6-5 with TRBJ2-3; D is ambiguous. Germline CDR1 reads MNHEY; CDR2 reads SVGAGI. This CDR3 has 14 amino acids. The V and J ends lost 5 bases and 5 bases respectively, with 14 bases between them. This CDR3 is CASSNLDVRDTQYF. CDR3 DNA: TGTGCCAGCAGTAATCTAGATGTGCGAGATACGCAGTATTTT.

The V gene is TRBV4-1, the J gene TRBJ1-1; D possibly corresponds to TRBD1 (5 bases). Looked up from germline, CDR1 is MGHRA and CDR2 is YSYEKL. Trimming left V 5 bases short and J 6 bases short, with 19 bases between. The CDR3 has 15 amino acids. The CDR3 spells CASSSQLAGRAEAFF. CDR3 nucleotides: TGCGCCAGCAGCAGCCAATTAGCGGGGCGGGCTGAAGCTTTCTTT.

The V call is TRBV28, the J call TRBJ2-7; D remains unclear. CDR1 is MDHEN, CDR2 SYDVKM, per germline. Between the trimmed V and J ends, which lost 9 bases and 0 bases, there was a span of 12 bases. The CDR3 consists of 13 residues. The CDR3 nucleotides read TGTGCCAGTCTCGAGCCGAGCTCCTACGAGCAGTACTTC. Its translation: CASLEPSSYEQYF.

A single count supports this clone. The V call is TRBV9, the J call TRBJ2-1, with TRBD2 as a possible D gene (6 bases). This CDR3 has 12 amino acids. Deletions cut 0 bases from V and 8 bases from J, with 6 bases between. Germline V gives CDR1 SGDLS, CDR2 YYNGEE. The CDR3 DNA reads TGTGCCAGCAGCGTAGGGGGGGATGAGCAGTTCTTC. This encodes CASSVGGDEQFF.

V is TRBV5-4 and J is TRBJ2-1; possibly TRBD2 for D (5 bases). V was clipped by 0 bases and J by 1 base, with 11 bases between them. Germline assignment: CDR1 SGHNT and CDR2 YYREEE (reference sequence). The CDR3 extends over 16 amino acids. CDR3 bases: TGTGCCAGCAGCTTGGCCGGGCAGCGGTCCTACAATGAGCAGTTCTTC. Its translation is CASSLAGQRSYNEQFF.

The gene calls are TRBV5-1 and TRBJ2-7, with unresolved D. The CDR3 sequence is 13 residues long. The V gene lost 3 bases and the J gene lost 0 bases, with 7 bases spanning the gap. Germline CDR1 and CDR2: SGHRS and YFSETQ. This CDR3 is CASSSYSSYEQYF. The CDR3 nucleotides are TGCGCCAGCAGCTCCTATTCCTCCTACGAGCAGTACTTC.

The count of this clone is one. V usage is TRBV11-1 and J usage is TRBJ2-3, with 12 bases that match TRBD2. The germline gives CDR1 SGHAT, CDR2 FQDESV (reference sequence). V was pared by 3 bases and J by 5 bases, with 3 bases of the junction left unmatched. The CDR3 loop spans 15 amino acids. The CDR3 is CASSFSTSGGDTQYF. In DNA form, the CDR3 reads TGTGCCAGCAGCTTCTCGACTAGCGGGGGAGATACGCAGTATTTT.

The V gene is TRBV19, the J gene TRBJ1-5; TRBD1 matches at 7 bases. Looked up from germline, CDR1 is LNHDA and CDR2 is SQIVND (reference sequence). J gave up 3 bases and V 5 bases, and 7 bases lay outside the gene matches. The CDR3 spans 15 residues. For the CDR3, the DNA is TGTGCCAGTAGTCCGGACAGGAGCCCCAATCAGCCCCAGCATTTT. Translated, it gives CASSPDRSPNQPQHF.

The chain joins TRBV9 to TRBJ1-4; 9 nucleotides match TRBD1. The CDR3 sequence is 15 residues long. The germline CDR1 and CDR2 sequences are SGDLS and YYNGEE. Unmatched junction bases numbered 7, after V lost 4 bases and J lost 6 bases. The CDR3 spells CASSRWGQGDEKLFF. The CDR3 DNA reads as TGTGCCAGCAGCCGCTGGGGACAGGGAGATGAAAAACTGTTTTTT.

This rearrangement joins TRBV28 to TRBJ1-2; D is perhaps TRBD1 (6 bases). Trimming stripped 4 bases from V and 0 bases from J, with 24 bases between. Germline V gives CDR1 MDHEN, CDR2 SYDVKM. This CDR3 region has 19 residues. This CDR3 reads CASSSLNPGGHGTNYGYTF. CDR3 coding DNA: TGTGCCAGCAGTTCCCTGAATCCGGGGGGCCATGGTACTAACTATGGCTACACCTTC.

The chain joins TRBV19 to TRBJ2-6; weak D call: TRBD1 (6 bases). Trimming pared 5 bases from V and 0 bases from J, leaving 17 bases between. Germline-derived CDR1 and CDR2 are LNHDA and SQIVND (reference sequence). There are 18 residues in the CDR3. DNA of the CDR3: TGTGCCAGTAGTCCCGGGACATTTGGGACCTCTGGGGCCAACGTCCTGACTTTC. This sequence encodes CASSPGTFGTSGANVLTF.

The chain carries TRBV18 and TRBJ1-6; 9 bases map to TRBD1. The V segment lost 6 bases and the J segment 5 bases; nucleotides outside the gene matches: 5. From germline, CDR1 is KGHSH and CDR2 LQKENI. This CDR3 has 15 amino acids. CDR3 sequence: CASSAGQGNNSPLHF. The CDR3 DNA is TGTGCCAGCTCGGCTGGACAGGGGAATAATTCACCCCTCCACTTT.

The chain employs TRBV18 and TRBJ1-2; possibly TRBD1 for D (5 bases). Per germline, CDR1 KGHSH and CDR2 LQKENI. Trimming pared 0 bases from V and 5 bases from J, leaving 7 bases between. The CDR3 is 13 amino acids. The chain's CDR3 is CASSPPDKYGYTF. The CDR3 nucleotides read TGTGCCAGCTCACCACCGGACAAATATGGCTACACCTTC.

This rearrangement joins TRBV30 to TRBJ2-1, with a weak D call TRBD2 (5 bases). The CDR3 extends over 12 amino acids. Germline V gives CDR1 GTSNPN, CDR2 SVGIG (reference sequence). Trimming left V 1 base short and J 7 bases short, with 8 bases between. The CDR3 region is CAWSELGNEQFF. CDR3 DNA: TGTGCCTGGAGTGAACTAGGGAATGAGCAGTTCTTC.

The chain carries TRBV9 and TRBJ1-4, with a possible D match to TRBD1 (6 bases). The germline CDR1 and CDR2 sequences are SGDLS and YYNGEE. The CDR3 sequence is 17 residues long. The V end was cut by 0 bases, the J end by 6 bases, with 18 bases between. The chain's CDR3 is CASSVEVTVRGDEKLFF. The DNA of the CDR3 is TGTGCCAGCAGCGTAGAAGTAACGGTCAGGGGAGATGAAAAACTGTTTTTT.